What follows are 30 T cell receptor beta chains derived from one specimen sequenced in a study of response to subunit inactivated influenza vaccine. TCRdb re-called the RT-PCR reads with MiXCR, one entry per CDR3 protein. Of about 800,000 distinct CDR3 sequences listed, around 21% were seen once; the top ten hold roughly 10%. The sample was PBMCs from blood, taken 4 to 6 days after vaccination. The origin of the receptors is a man aged 50 to 59 who received an inactivated influenza vaccine.

This clonotype has a handful of counts. The V call is TRBV21-1, the J call TRBJ2-7; the table's D call TRBD1 went unverified against the DNA. TRBV21-1 counts as a pseudogene. The length of the CDR3 is 15 residues. The CDR3 loop reads CASSTRDRQTYEQYF. CDR3 nucleotide sequence: TGTGCCAGCAGCACCCGGGACAGACAGACCTACGAGCAGTACTTC.

The gene calls are TRBV7-2 and TRBJ1-6, with 9 positions matching TRBD1. Germline-derived CDR1 and CDR2 are SGHTA and FQGNSA. The V segment lost 4 bases and the J segment 10 bases; nucleotides outside the gene matches: 8. There are 15 residues in the CDR3. CDR3: CASSSDRGGGSPLHF. In DNA, the CDR3 is TGTGCCAGCAGCTCGGACAGGGGAGGAGGCTCACCCCTCCACTTT.

This clonotype was detected a few times. The V call is TRBV6-2 or TRBV6-3, the J call TRBJ2-1, with 7 nucleotides matching TRBD2. The V and J ends lost 4 bases and 0 bases, in that order; junction bases with no gene match: 15. CDR3 length: 19 amino acids. Germline V lookup: CDR1 MNHEY, CDR2 SVGEGT. Here the CDR3 DNA reads TGTGCCAGCAGTTTCACGGGGGGAATTAAACTCAACTCCTACAATGAGCAGTTCTTC. Translation gives CASSFTGGIKLNSYNEQFF.

There are a few counts of this clonotype. The rearrangement joins TRBV14 to TRBJ2-7; 7 bases align to TRBD1. The CDR3 runs 16 residues. V dropped 3 bases and J dropped 3; count of bases not matched to a gene: 11. Germline CDR1 and CDR2: SGHDN and FVKESK. CDR3 sequence (DNA): TGTGCCAGCAGCCAGGAGACAGGGTTCGGAAGCTACGAGCAGTACTTC. It encodes CASSQETGFGSYEQYF.

There are a few counts of this clonotype. The chain has TRBV20-1 and TRBJ2-7, with 7 positions matching TRBD1. Germline CDR1 DFQATT, CDR2 SNEGSKA (reference sequence). V was clipped by 5 bases and J by 3 bases; unmatched bases: 4. The CDR3 contains 12 residues. The CDR3 region is CSAFRDSYEQYF. CDR3 DNA: TGCAGTGCTTTCCGGGACAGCTACGAGCAGTACTTC.

The chain has TRBV2 and TRBJ2-1; no firm D call. The V end lost 7 bases, the J end lost 4 bases, and 11 bases lay between the germline ends. The CDR3 has 13 residues. From germline, CDR1 is SNHLY and CDR2 FYNNEI. CDR3 sequence (DNA): TGTGCCAGCAAAGATACCCCTTACAATGAGCAGTTCTTC. Translated: CASKDTPYNEQFF.

J is TRBJ2-1 and V is TRBV20-1; 9 nucleotides line up with TRBD2. The CDR3 spans 15 residues. Germline values: CDR1 DFQATT, CDR2 SNEGSKA (reference sequence). Germline trimming cut 6 bases from V and 9 bases from J; bases unmatched to any gene: 15. The CDR3, as DNA: TGCAGTGCCCTCTCCCGCGGGAGGGCCAATACTGAGCAGTTCTTC. It translates to CSALSRGRANTEQFF.

This clonotype has a handful of counts. The rearrangement uses TRBV20-1 and TRBJ2-7, with D perhaps being TRBD1 or TRBD2 (5 bases each). V shed 3 bases and J shed 7 bases, with 22 bases lying between them. Germline V gene sequence: CDR1 DFQATT, CDR2 SNEGSKA (reference sequence). The CDR3 is 15 residues long. The CDR3 sequence is CSARGRAQRQAEQYF. DNA of the CDR3: TGCAGTGCTAGGGGGCGGGCCCAAAGGCAGGCAGAGCAGTACTTC.

The J gene is TRBJ2-3, the V gene TRBV7-9; D remains unclear. Looked up from germline, CDR1 is SEHNR and CDR2 is FQNEAQ (reference sequence). This CDR3 has 14 residues. The germline V and J ends were trimmed by 1 base and 7 bases, with 12 bases remaining between them. Here the CDR3 reads CASSLGASMNTQYF. CDR3 sequence (DNA): TGTGCCAGCAGCTTAGGGGCCTCCATGAATACGCAGTATTTT.

V gene TRBV5-1 combines with J gene TRBJ2-3; 9 positions agree with TRBD2. The CDR3 is made up of 14 amino acids. CDR1 is SGHRS, CDR2 YFSETQ, per germline. Trimming removed 7 bases from V and 2 bases from J; junction bases left unmatched: 5. The chain's CDR3 is CASCSGGVTDTQYF. In DNA, the CDR3 is TGCGCCAGCTGTAGCGGGGGAGTCACAGATACGCAGTATTTT. The entire variable domain, with the rest obtained from reference TRBV5-1 and TRBJ2-3, is as follows: KAGVTQTPRYLIKTRGQQVTLSCSPISGHRSVSWYQQTPGQGLQFLFEYFSETQRNKGNFPGRFSGRQFSNSRSEMNVSTLELGDSALYLCASCSGGVTDTQYFGPGTRLTVL.

This clonotype was observed a single time. V is TRBV9 and J is TRBJ2-3; 8 bases fit TRBD1. CDR3 size: 16 residues. The germline gives CDR1 SGDLS, CDR2 YYNGEE. J was trimmed by 0 bases and V by 3 bases; bases with no gene match: 6. CDR3 nucleotides: TGTGCCAGCAGCGCAGGGACAGGCCATAGCACAGATACGCAGTATTTT. Translating it yields CASSAGTGHSTDTQYF.

This clonotype showed up just a few times. The J gene is TRBJ2-7, the V gene TRBV25-1, with 9 bases matching TRBD1. This CDR3 contains 11 residues. V lost 8 bases to trimming and J lost 4 bases; unmatched junction nucleotides: 0. From germline, CDR1 is MGHDK and CDR2 SYGVNS. The chain's CDR3 is CASGTGYEQYF. Here the CDR3 DNA reads TGTGCCAGCGGGACAGGGTACGAGCAGTACTTC.

The chain employs TRBV7-8 and TRBJ2-7, with 8 bases identical to TRBD1. CDR3 length: 16 amino acids. CDR1 and CDR2 (germline): SGHVS, FQNEAQ. V trimming: 5 bases; J trimming: 5 bases; junction bases outside the gene matches: 14. This CDR3 reads CASSALPGQGKDEQYF. In DNA form, the CDR3 reads TGTGCCAGCAGCGCCTTACCAGGACAGGGTAAGGACGAGCAGTACTTC.

V usage is TRBV20-1 and J usage is TRBJ1-1, with D perhaps TRBD1 (5 bases). The germline gives CDR1 DFQATT, CDR2 SNEGSKA (reference sequence). Trimming stripped 2 bases from V and 1 base from J, with 8 bases between. The CDR3 runs to 13 residues. This chain's CDR3 is CSARRDPNTEAFF. The CDR3 DNA follows: TGCAGTGCTAGAAGGGACCCGAACACTGAAGCTTTCTTT.

The CDR3 sequence: CASSLLQGYTDTQYF. The DNA of the CDR3 is TGCGCCAGCAGCCTTTTGCAGGGGTACACAGATACGCAGTATTTT. The V call is TRBV4-3, the J call TRBJ2-3; TRBD1 is a possible D gene (6 bases). There are 15 residues in the CDR3. With 4 bases removed from V and 2 bases from J, the gap between germline ends came to 13 bases. Germline V gene sequence: CDR1 LGHNA, CDR2 YSLEER.

This clonotype showed up many times. The chain recombines TRBV7-8 with TRBJ2-3; 10 bases are shared with TRBD2. The CDR3 is made up of 15 amino acids. Trimming at V came to 5 bases and at J to 2 bases, leaving 4 bases not matched to a gene. The germline V gene encodes CDR1 SGHVS and CDR2 FQNEAQ. CDR3 coding DNA: TGTGCCAGCAGCCGACTAGCGGGTACCACAGATACGCAGTATTTT. Its translation is CASSRLAGTTDTQYF.

This clonotype came up many times. This chain connects TRBV28 to TRBJ1-6; D unclear. V was clipped by 6 bases and J by 9 bases, with 15 bases between them. The CDR3 runs to 14 residues. From germline, CDR1 is MDHEN and CDR2 SYDVKM. CDR3 loop: CASRPTTKVSPLHF. CDR3 nucleotides: TGTGCCAGCAGGCCAACAACAAAGGTTTCACCCCTCCACTTT.

CDR3 nucleotide sequence: TGTGCCAGTAGTATTATCGGTCCCCGGGCAGGGGGACTCTACGAGCAGTACTTC. Amino acids: CASSIIGPRAGGLYEQYF. This chain joins TRBV19 and TRBJ2-7; a weak D match, TRBD1 (7 bases). CDR1 and CDR2 from the germline V gene are LNHDA and SQIVND (reference sequence). The CDR3 is 18 amino acids. V gave up 3 bases and J gave up 3 bases, with 24 bases separating them.

The chain combines TRBV7-8 with TRBJ2-5; 14 bases match TRBD2. Germline V lookup: CDR1 SGHVS, CDR2 FQNEAQ. Germline trimming cut 0 bases from V and 8 bases from J; bases unmatched to any gene: 2. There are 15 residues in the CDR3. CDR3 region: CASSLAGLAGGTQYF. Here the CDR3 DNA reads TGTGCCAGCAGCTTAGCCGGACTAGCGGGAGGAACCCAGTACTTC.

A few counts support this clonotype. The rearrangement uses TRBV20-1 and TRBJ2-1; TRBD2 is a possible D gene (6 bases). The CDR3 is made up of 11 amino acids. Trimming took off 3 bases at V and 14 bases at J, with 14 bases between the two ends. CDR1 is DFQATT and CDR2 is SNEGSKA in the germline V gene (reference sequence). The CDR3 reads CSASREWVEFF. The CDR3 coding sequence is TGCAGTGCTAGTCGGGAGTGGGTAGAGTTCTTC.

This clonotype was observed a handful of times. The chain uses TRBV4-2 and TRBJ2-1, with a tentative D call TRBD2 (5 bases). Germline-derived CDR1 and CDR2 are LGHNA and YNFKEQ. The germline V and J ends were trimmed by 1 base and 5 bases, with 15 bases remaining between them. The CDR3 loop spans 16 amino acids. The CDR3 nucleotides read TGTGCCAGCAGCCAAGCAGGCCAGCGGAGCGACAATGAGCAGTTCTTC. Its protein product is CASSQAGQRSDNEQFF.

V is TRBV29-1 and J is TRBJ2-1; D is perhaps TRBD2 (6 bases). The CDR3 has 15 amino acids. V gave up 3 bases and J gave up 6 bases, with 18 bases separating them. Germline loops: CDR1 SQVTM, CDR2 ANQGSEA. This chain's CDR3 is CSVDPGSWRSNEQFF. CDR3 DNA sequence: TGCAGCGTTGACCCCGGGAGTTGGCGCAGCAATGAGCAGTTCTTC.

This clonotype came up a few times. The gene calls are TRBV12-3 or TRBV12-4 and TRBJ2-2; 9 bases map to TRBD2. Germline trimming cut 10 bases from V and 2 bases from J; bases unmatched to any gene: 5. This CDR3 has 14 amino acids. The CDR3 region is CATRAGGNTGELFF. Here the CDR3 DNA reads TGTGCCACCCGAGCGGGGGGAAACACCGGGGAGCTGTTTTTT.

This clonotype was counted between two and nine times. The chain uses TRBV6-1 and TRBJ1-1; D ambiguous. Trimming removed 3 bases from V and 3 bases from J, with 11 bases in between. The CDR3 is made up of 14 amino acids. Germline loops: CDR1 MNHNS, CDR2 SASEGT. The CDR3 DNA sequence: TGTGCCAGCAGTGAGGAGGACGGGGACACTGAAGCTTTCTTT. Amino acid sequence: CASSEEDGDTEAFF.

This rearrangement joins TRBV5-1 to TRBJ2-6; 8 bases line up with TRBD2. There are 20 residues in the CDR3. The ends lost 0 bases at V and 2 bases at J; junction bases unmatched: 13. CDR1 is SGHRS, CDR2 YFSETQ, per germline. CDR3 bases: TGCGCCAGCAGCTTGGTACCGGGAGGGGCCCGGGGTACTGGGGCCAACGTCCTGACTTTC. It yields the protein CASSLVPGGARGTGANVLTF.

This clonotype was seen at least ten times. The genes are TRBV12-3 or TRBV12-4 and TRBJ1-2, with D tentatively TRBD1 (5 bases). Deletions cut 8 bases from V and 10 bases from J, with 14 bases between. The length of the CDR3 is 11 residues. The CDR3 loop is CASRDFGLYTF. The CDR3 nucleotides are TGTGCCAGCCGGGACTTTGGCCTCTACACCTTC.

This clonotype was counted only a few times. J is TRBJ2-3 and V is TRBV6-2 or TRBV6-3; D unresolved. This CDR3 has 14 amino acids. Per germline, CDR1 MNHEY and CDR2 SVGEGT. V lost 6 bases and J lost 2, with 12 bases in between. This CDR3 is CASSPGPYTDTQYF. The DNA for the CDR3 is TGTGCCAGCAGCCCCGGGCCCTACACAGATACGCAGTATTTT.

The chain is built from TRBV20-1 and TRBJ2-7; TRBD1 aligns across 7 bases. With 6 bases clipped from V and 3 bases from J, the junction kept 8 bases outside the gene matches. The germline V gene encodes CDR1 DFQATT and CDR2 SNEGSKA (reference sequence). The CDR3 runs to 13 residues. The chain's CDR3 is CSAVGQANYEQYF. Written as DNA, the CDR3 is TGCAGTGCAGTAGGACAGGCCAACTACGAGCAGTACTTC.

This clonotype was detected a few times. The rearrangement links TRBV20-1 to TRBJ2-2, with 7 bases that match TRBD2. The CDR3 loop spans 17 amino acids. The germline gives CDR1 DFQATT, CDR2 SNEGSKA (reference sequence). J was trimmed by 4 bases and V by 1 base; bases with no gene match: 12. The CDR3 spells CSARALGLVRSTGELFF. The CDR3 region has the DNA TGCAGTGCTAGAGCTCTAGGACTAGTTCGATCCACCGGGGAGCTGTTTTTT.

CDR3: CSASSSVSGNTIYF. As DNA, the CDR3 is TGCAGTGCTAGCTCCAGCGTCTCTGGAAACACCATATATTTT. V usage is TRBV20-1 and J usage is TRBJ1-3, with D unclear. Per the germline V gene, CDR1 is DFQATT and CDR2 is SNEGSKA (reference sequence). V was shortened by 3 bases and J by 0 bases, with 9 bases between the two germline ends. CDR3 length equals 14 residues.